This is a list of T cell receptor beta chains from one sample in a study of shared clonotypes between healthy human individuals. Measured with immunoSEQ multiplex PCR; TCRdb has only the in-frame clones, and not every one. Among some 2 million clones listed, 95% were seen once. Sequencing was done on a sample of naive CD4+ T cells sorted from blood. The receptors stem from a man between 18 and 29 years old in good health. Both conserved end residues are part of each CDR3. Fields, in order: J gene, V gene, CDR3 length, D gene, CDR3 DNA, CDR3 protein. D genes are given only for firm matches.

>TRBJ1-2|TRBV28|12|NA
TGTGCCAGCAGTTCCCCTATGGGAGGCTACACCTTC
CASSSPMGGYTF
>TRBJ1-6|TRBV7-2|15|NA
TGTGCCAGCAGCTTAGAGGGCAGCTATAATTCACCCCTCCACTTT
CASSLEGSYNSPLHF
>TRBJ2-2|TRBV30|16|TRBD1
TGTGCCTGGAGGCCCGGGGTGGGCAGGGGGACCGGGGAGCTGTTTTTT
CAWRPGVGRGTGELFF
>TRBJ1-3|TRBV10-3|15|TRBD1
TGTGCCATCAGACCGGACAGGGCGGCTGGAAACACCATATATTTT
CAIRPDRAAGNTIYF
>TRBJ2-7|TRBV30|13|TRBD2
TGTGCCGCCCCGAGACGCGGGAGTCTAGAGCAGTACTTC
CAAPRRGSLEQYF
>TRBJ2-2|TRBV4-2|15|NA
TGTGCCAGCAGCCAAGAAAGGAGGGACACCGGGGAGCTGTTTTTT
CASSQERRDTGELFF
>TRBJ2-7|TRBV5-1|15|NA
TGCGCCAGCAGCCCCGGGGGCGGGAGTCGAAACGAGCAGTACTTC
CASSPGGGSRNEQYF
>TRBJ1-2|TRBV6-5|14|NA
TGTGCCAGCATCCCCCGGGCCTCCGGGGATGGCTACACCTTC
CASIPRASGDGYTF
>TRBJ1-2|TRBV4-3|15|NA
TGCGCCAGCAGCCAAGAAAGGGGGTTAAGCTATGGCTACACCTTC
CASSQERGLSYGYTF
>TRBJ2-3|TRBV29-1|15|NA
TGCAGCGTTGCAGGTTTGGAGGGGGTAGCAGATACGCAGTATTTT
CSVAGLEGVADTQYF
>TRBJ1-2|TRBV5-1|14|TRBD1
TGCGCCAGCAGCCCCCTGACAGGGCTTCACGGCTACACCTTC
CASSPLTGLHGYTF
>TRBJ2-2|TRBV4-3|18|NA
TGCGCCAGCAGCCAAGATCCTGGGCCCAGGAAAGACACCGGGGAGCTGTTTTTT
CASSQDPGPRKDTGELFF
>TRBJ1-2|TRBV28|13|NA
TGTGCCAGCAGTTTAAGGCAAAACTATGGCTACACCTTC
CASSLRQNYGYTF
>TRBJ1-6|TRBV5-1|16|TRBD1
TGCGCCAGCAGCTTGCCTACGGGGACAGTTCGTTCACCCCTCCACTTT
CASSLPTGTVRSPLHF
>TRBJ2-7|TRBV7-2|13|NA
TGTGCCAGCAGCTCCGGGAGCTCCTACGAGCAGTACTTC
CASSSGSSYEQYF
>TRBJ2-7|TRBV27|16|NA
TGTGCCAGCAGTTTGAAACAATCCGGGACCTCCTACGAGCAGTACTTC
CASSLKQSGTSYEQYF
>TRBJ2-3|TRBV29-1|13|NA
TGCAGCGTTGAGGCTAAGACCACAGATACGCAGTATTTT
CSVEAKTTDTQYF
>TRBJ1-5|TRBV27|16|NA
TGTGCCAGCAGTTTATTGGGGGCGAAGGGCAATCAGCCCCAGCATTTT
CASSLLGAKGNQPQHF
>TRBJ1-1|TRBV28|15|TRBD1
TGTGCCAGCAGTACGCCCGGACAGGGTAGCCCTGAAGCTTTCTTT
CASSTPGQGSPEAFF
>TRBJ1-2|TRBV29-1|13|NA
TGCAGCGTTGAGGAATCTCAGAAAAGAGGCTACACCTTC
CSVEESQKRGYTF
>TRBJ2-3|TRBV9|16|TRBD2
TGTGCCAGCAGCGTAGATGGCGGGAGTACGACAGATACGCAGTATTTT
CASSVDGGSTTDTQYF
>TRBJ2-5|TRBV7-9|11|NA
TGTGCCAGCAGCACAGGGGAGACCCAGTACTTC
CASSTGETQYF
>TRBJ2-3|TRBV2|13|TRBD2
TGTGCCAGCAGGTCTAGCGGGACAGATACGCAGTATTTT
CASRSSGTDTQYF
>TRBJ1-1|TRBV6-5|14|NA
TGTGCCAGCAGTCCACAGGGCGCCAACACTGAAGCTTTCTTT
CASSPQGANTEAFF
>TRBJ2-7|TRBV4-3|16|TRBD2
TGCGCCAGCAGCCAAGATGCCACTAGCGGCTCCTACGAGCAGTACTTC
CASSQDATSGSYEQYF
>TRBJ2-6|TRBV6-6|14|NA
TGTGCCAGCAGTAACAACCCTGGGGCCAACGTCCTGACTTTC
CASSNNPGANVLTF
>TRBJ1-6|TRBV5-1|16|NA
TGCGCCAGCACTTTAGGGGGGAACTCCTATAATTCACCCCTCCACTTT
CASTLGGNSYNSPLHF
>TRBJ2-7|TRBV2|14|NA
TGTGCCAGCAGTCTAGGGGGGAACAGGTACGAGCAGTACTTC
CASSLGGNRYEQYF
>TRBJ2-7|TRBV9|16|TRBD2
TGTGCCAGCAGCGTAGGGGTAGCCGAACTAGCGGGCGAGCAGTACTTC
CASSVGVAELAGEQYF
>TRBJ2-7|TRBV6-5|12|TRBD1
TGTGCCAGCAGTTATTCAGGGGGCGAGCAGTACTTC
CASSYSGGEQYF
>TRBJ2-7|TRBV6-5|14|TRBD1
TGTGCCAGCAATTCCGGGACAGGGATTTACGAGCAGTACTTC
CASNSGTGIYEQYF
>TRBJ1-2|TRBV19|13|TRBD1
TGTGCCAGTAGTCCCAGGGGGCTAAGTGGCTACACCTTC
CASSPRGLSGYTF
>TRBJ1-1|TRBV30|13|NA
TGTGCCTGGAGGGGGTTGCGAGGCACTGAAGCTTTCTTT
CAWRGLRGTEAFF
>TRBJ1-1|TRBV7-9|11|NA
TGTGCCAGCCAACCGAACACTGAAGCTTTCTTT
CASQPNTEAFF
>TRBJ2-3|TRBV5-1|16|TRBD1
TGCGCCAGCAGCTTGATTCCTGACAGGGCGCCAGATACGCAGTATTTT
CASSLIPDRAPDTQYF
>TRBJ2-5|TRBV29-1|13|TRBD2
TGCAGCGTTGAAAAGCGGGGGGTAAAGACCCAGTACTTC
CSVEKRGVKTQYF
>TRBJ1-1|TRBV20-1|11|TRBD1
TGCAGTGCCACAGGGGGTTCTGAAGCTTTCTTT
CSATGGSEAFF
>TRBJ1-6|TRBV5-4|14|NA
TGTGCCAGCAGCTTGACCCCCGGTGATTCACCCCTCCACTTT
CASSLTPGDSPLHF
>TRBJ2-7|TRBV5-1|15|TRBD1
TGCGCCAGCAGCTTCTGGACAGGGGGCGGGTACGAGCAGTACTTC
CASSFWTGGGYEQYF
>TRBJ1-1|TRBV30|15|NA
TGTGCCTGGTGGATCCCTCCAAGTGGGAACACTGAAGCTTTCTTT
CAWWIPPSGNTEAFF
>TRBJ2-2|TRBV6-6|15|TRBD2
TGTGCCAGCAGTTCGGGACTAGCGGGGGCCGGGGAGCTGTTTTTT
CASSSGLAGAGELFF
>TRBJ1-3|TRBV9|11|NA
TGTGCCACCAGGTCTGGAAACACCATATATTTT
CATRSGNTIYF
>TRBJ1-2|TRBV7-2|15|NA
TGTGCCAGCAGCTTAGGCCGGGGGGCTGACTATGGCTACACCTTC
CASSLGRGADYGYTF